This TCR beta chain was obtained from a study of T cells in Graves' hyperthyroidism and ophthalmopathy. The CDR3 covers 14 residues. CDR1 and CDR2 from the germline V gene are LNHDA and SQIVND (reference sequence). V dropped 6 bases and J dropped 2 bases, with 13 bases sitting between them. Amplification yielded TCR beta CDR3 regions, with RNA transcripts as the source. The TCR CDR3 was amplified in a first-round RT-PCR using the HTBI primer set. TCRdb used MiXCR to reprocess the multiplex PCR reads, holding one entry per CDR3 protein. The sample holds 500,000 or so distinct CDR3 sequences; about 16% are singletons and the top ten take 25% to 30%. This clonotype has a handful of counts.

This TCR derives from a woman in her 30s with Graves' ophthalmopathy. Sequenced sample: blood. The V and J genes are TRBV19 and TRBJ1-1; D possibly corresponds to TRBD1 (5 bases). The CDR3 region is CASSRRDHNTEAFF. The CDR3 coding sequence is TGTGCCAGTAGCCGCAGGGATCATAACACTGAAGCTTTCTTT.